This TCR beta chain was sequenced for a study of blood T cell repertoires in COVID-19. Study summary: From T cells, B-cell-depleted T cells, or PBMCs came the material, which was cDNA or gDNA.

For this clone: The sample holds other DNA sequences that translate to the same CDR3.

Source study methods: Cell counts per sample came from amplifying reference gene primers. Assay used: immunoSEQ multiplex PCR; TCRdb lists only in-frame clones, some missing. That table is the source of V, J and clone size, and D and trimming were worked out from the DNA. The data hold around 250,000 clones, with 70% to 90% observed a single time. The germline V and J ends were trimmed by 1 base and 4 bases, with 9 bases remaining between them. The germline V gene has CDR1 SGHRS and CDR2 YFSETQ. The CDR3 consists of 14 residues. The receptor was derived from a man aged 45 to 65 with active or convalescent COVID-19. The chain combines TRBV5-1 with TRBJ1-3; D unresolved. The sample taken for sequencing was peripheral blood. The CDR3 region is CASSLSVSGNTIYF. DNA of the CDR3: TGCGCCAGCAGCTTGTCGGTATCAGGAAACACCATATATTTT.